This T cell receptor beta chain was found in a study of T cell changes during pregnancy in multiple sclerosis. Profiled with immunoSEQ multiplex PCR; TCRdb holds only in-frame clones, not every one. The sample consists of 65,000 to 85,000 clones, 80% to 95% of them appearing once. Germline lookup yields CDR1 MNHNY and CDR2 SVGAGI (reference sequence). Trimming left V 4 bases short and J 6 bases short, with 10 bases between. The length of the CDR3 is 13 residues. The source material was CD4+ T cells from peripheral blood mononuclear cells, sampled after pregnancy. The chain combines TRBV6-6 with TRBJ1-5; D is perhaps TRBD1 (5 bases). The sequence derives from a female donor with multiple sclerosis, enrolled in a pregnancy study. The CDR3 DNA follows: TGTGCCAGCAGTTTAGACAGTCGTCAGCCCCAGCATTTT. Protein sequence: CASSLDSRQPQHF.